What follows are 11 T cell receptor beta chains derived from one specimen sequenced in a study of cytomegalovirus exposure and HLA in healthy donors. With 60 Vbeta and 13 Jbeta primers, the PCR was carried out. Assay used: immunoSEQ multiplex PCR; TCRdb lists only in-frame clones, some missing. The sample carries under 130,000 clones, roughly 15% recorded once. The specimen was PBMCs. The receptors shown here come from a female donor in good health and CMV-seronegative.

Only a few counts were recorded for this clone. CDR3 nucleotides: TGCGCCAGCAGCCAAGATACAGGGGGGGAGAAAGCTTTCTTT. The encoded protein is CASSQDTGGEKAFF. The gene calls are TRBV4-1 and TRBJ1-1; 8 bases agree with TRBD1. With 0 bases clipped from V and 9 bases from J, the junction kept 6 bases outside the gene matches. Germline V lookup: CDR1 MGHRA, CDR2 YSYEKL. The CDR3 extends over 14 amino acids.

V and J are TRBV4-1 and TRBJ2-7, with D tentatively TRBD2 (5 bases). This CDR3 contains 13 residues. V gave up 0 bases and J gave up 7 bases, with 10 bases separating them. Germline V gives CDR1 MGHRA, CDR2 YSYEKL. The CDR3 DNA reads TGCGCCAGCAGCCAAGAGGAAACGGGGGAGCAGTACTTC. Translated: CASSQEETGEQYF.

This clone has only a few counts. This sequence joins TRBV19 and TRBJ1-5, with D unresolved. Germline V CDR1 and CDR2: LNHDA, SQIVND (reference sequence). CDR3 length: 11 residues. Trimming left V 4 bases short and J 6 bases short, with 4 bases between. The CDR3 bases are TGTGCCAGTAGTAGCGGTCAGCCCCAGCATTTT. The encoded protein is CASSSGQPQHF.

The chain is built from TRBV29-1 and TRBJ2-7, with a weak D call TRBD2 (6 bases). Trimming took off 7 bases at V and 5 bases at J, with 15 bases between the two ends. The germline V gene encodes CDR1 SQVTM and CDR2 ANQGSEA. CDR3 length: 12 residues. The CDR3 region has the DNA TGCAGCGGGCTGGCAGGGAGGAACGAGCAGTACTTC. Protein sequence: CSGLAGRNEQYF.

This clone was recorded a few times. The gene calls are TRBV6-1 and TRBJ2-5; 7 bases fit TRBD2. This CDR3 contains 15 residues. V lost 6 bases and J lost 5; bases outside the gene matches: 12. Germline CDR1 reads MNHNS; CDR2 reads SASEGT. CDR3 sequence (DNA): TGTGCCAGCAGGGGGGGGACTGCGGGAGTGGAGACCCAGTACTTC. Amino acids: CASRGGTAGVETQYF.

The chain joins TRBV5-6 to TRBJ2-1, with D perhaps TRBD2 (6 bases). CDR3 length: 16 amino acids. V was cut by 1 base and J by 0 bases, with 11 bases left in between. Germline lookup yields CDR1 SGHDT and CDR2 YYEEEE. CDR3 nucleotide sequence: TGTGCCAGCAGCTTGTCCGGGACTTACTCCTACAATGAGCAGTTCTTC. Translating it yields CASSLSGTYSYNEQFF.

This clone appeared a few times. The sample has other DNA sequences that encode this CDR3 too. The chain uses TRBV25-1 and TRBJ2-5; 10 bases line up with TRBD2. The germline CDR1 and CDR2 sequences are MGHDK and SYGVNS. The CDR3 loop spans 15 amino acids. Losses at the gene ends were 2 bases for V and 2 bases for J; bases not matched to a gene: 2. The CDR3 loop reads CASSEPTSGQETQYF. The CDR3 DNA is TGTGCCAGCAGTGAACCGACTAGCGGGCAAGAGACCCAGTACTTC.

The chain has TRBV9 and TRBJ1-5; TRBD1 is a possible D gene (6 bases). The CDR3 sequence is 16 residues long. Germline CDR1 and CDR2: SGDLS and YYNGEE. The germline V and J ends were trimmed by 3 bases and 3 bases, with 16 bases remaining between them. CDR3 residues: CASSAEIDRFNQPQHF. Here the CDR3 DNA reads TGTGCCAGCAGCGCTGAAATAGACAGGTTCAATCAGCCCCAGCATTTT.

This chain joins TRBV7-2 and TRBJ2-7; TRBD2 matches at 9 bases. CDR1 and CDR2 (germline): SGHTA, FQGNSA. J gave up 3 bases and V 5 bases, and 5 bases lay outside the gene matches. The CDR3 spans 14 residues. For the CDR3, the DNA is TGTGCCAGCAGCAGTAGCGGGAGTGTCTACGAGCAGTACTTC. Translating it yields CASSSSGSVYEQYF.

This clone was counted only a few times. The V gene is TRBV30, the J gene TRBJ1-1; TRBD1 is a possible D gene (5 bases). This CDR3 spans 13 amino acids. CDR1 GTSNPN and CDR2 SVGIG come from the germline V gene (reference sequence). V dropped 4 bases and J dropped 4 bases, with 13 bases sitting between them. CDR3 in DNA: TGTGCCTGGATGGGGCAGGTAATCACTGAAGCTTTCTTT. It is translated as CAWMGQVITEAFF.

This clone was seen more than once but under ten times. The V and J genes are TRBV29-1 and TRBJ2-2; 10 positions agree with TRBD2. V gave up 7 bases and J gave up 2 bases; unmatched junction bases: 4. This CDR3 comprises 14 residues. The germline gives CDR1 SQVTM, CDR2 ANQGSEA. The CDR3 protein is CSGLAGANTGELFF. CDR3 DNA sequence: TGCAGCGGGCTAGCGGGAGCTAACACCGGGGAGCTGTTTTTT.